Below are 16 T cell receptor beta chains sequenced from a single sample in a study of cytomegalovirus exposure and HLA in healthy donors (TCRdb year 2017). Receptors were amplified or captured by the immunoSEQ multiplex PCR assay. A mixture of 60 forward primers for TCR Vbeta segments and 13 reverse primers for TCR Jbeta segments was used in the multiplex PCR. TCRdb mirrors the immuneACCESS table, restricted to in-frame sequences. Some clones are absent from its copies; in checked studies, under half trace to an unresolved V gene, and the reason for the others is unknown. This sample is represented by 170,000 or so clones; under 90% of them were singletons. The biggest ten clones account for approximately 2% of the sample. The sequencing sample was made of PBMCs. These receptors were collected from a man aged 18 to 30 in good health and CMV-seronegative.

The CDR3, as DNA: TGTGCCAGCAGCTCGGGGAGCTCCTACAATGAGCAGTTCTTC. Protein product: CASSSGSSYNEQFF. V is TRBV5-4 and J is TRBJ2-1; the D gene is possibly TRBD2 (5 bases). Trimming cost V 3 bases and J 0 bases, with 7 bases left between them. CDR3 length equals 14 residues. The germline V gene has CDR1 SGHNT and CDR2 YYREEE (reference sequence). Combining the CDR3 with reference TRBV5-4 and TRBJ2-1 gives the whole variable domain ETGVTQSPTHLIKTRGQQVTLRCSSQSGHNTVSWYQQALGQGPQFIFQYYREEENGRGNFPPRFSGLQFPNYSSELNVNALELDDSALYLCASSSGSSYNEQFFGPGTRLTVL.

The CDR3 is CASRGGRDTYEQYF. CDR3 nucleotides: TGCGCCAGCAGAGGCGGGAGGGATACCTACGAGCAGTACTTC. This sequence joins TRBV10-1 and TRBJ2-7; 9 positions agree with TRBD2. Per the germline V gene, CDR1 is WNHNN and CDR2 is SYGVQD (reference sequence). The CDR3 loop spans 14 amino acids. After removal of 6 bases from V and 2 bases from J, the junction contained 5 bases not matched to a gene.

This chain connects TRBV19 to TRBJ2-5, with D maybe TRBD1 (5 bases). This CDR3 comprises 15 residues. Germline values: CDR1 LNHDA, CDR2 SQIVND (reference sequence). With 3 bases removed from V and 5 bases from J, the gap between germline ends came to 16 bases. This chain's CDR3 is CASSIDSARRETQYF. DNA for the CDR3: TGTGCCAGTAGTATTGACAGCGCAAGAAGGGAGACCCAGTACTTC.

The J gene is TRBJ2-6, the V gene TRBV18; TRBD1 agrees at 9 bases. Unmatched junction bases numbered 7, after V lost 1 base and J lost 3 bases. The CDR3 contains 18 residues. Germline V gene data show CDR1 as KGHSH and CDR2 as LQKENI. The CDR3 region is CASSPRDRGKYGANVLTF. The DNA for the CDR3 is TGTGCCAGCTCACCACGAGACAGGGGGAAGTATGGGGCCAACGTCCTGACTTTC.

This clone has just one count. CDR3 DNA sequence: TGCGCCAGCAGCCCCCCGACAGGGGATGGGACTGAAGCTTTCTTT. As protein: CASSPPTGDGTEAFF. J is TRBJ1-1 and V is TRBV5-1; TRBD1 aligns across 8 bases. Germline-derived CDR1 and CDR2 are SGHRS and YFSETQ. The CDR3 length is 15 residues. Germline trimming cut 4 bases from V and 5 bases from J; bases unmatched to any gene: 10.

This clone was counted once. The chain couples TRBV30 to TRBJ2-7; the match to TRBD1 covers 7 bases. CDR1 and CDR2 from the germline V gene are GTSNPN and SVGIG (reference sequence). The trim removed 4 bases at V and 2 bases at J, leaving 5 bases unmatched. This CDR3 region has 13 residues. CDR3 protein: CAWNRDSPYEQYF. The CDR3 nucleotides read TGTGCCTGGAACCGGGACAGTCCCTACGAGCAGTACTTC.

The V call is TRBV5-1, the J call TRBJ1-3; D not resolved. Per germline, CDR1 SGHRS and CDR2 YFSETQ. CDR3 length equals 15 residues. With 0 bases removed from V and 2 bases from J, the gap between germline ends came to 9 bases. Written as DNA, the CDR3 is TGCGCCAGCAGCTTGGAAGGAGGGCCTGGAAACACCATATATTTT. It specifies CASSLEGGPGNTIYF.

The DNA for the CDR3 is TGTGCCAGCAGTTCGGGACTAGCGTTCGCGGAGGATACGCAGTATTTT. It specifies CASSSGLAFAEDTQYF. This rearrangement joins TRBV28 to TRBJ2-3, with TRBD2 matching over 10 bases. The CDR3 totals 16 residues. Germline V gives CDR1 MDHEN, CDR2 SYDVKM. V lost 4 bases, J lost 6 bases, and 10 bases stayed unmatched.

V is TRBV15 and J is TRBJ2-5; maybe TRBD1 (6 bases). Gene TRBJ2-7 matches the end of the DNA better, so the J call may be wrong. The CDR3 consists of 15 residues. Germline V gives CDR1 LNHNV, CDR2 YYDKDF (reference sequence). CDR3 residues: CATSPQTGTPSEQYF. In DNA form, the CDR3 reads TGTGCCACCAGCCCACAAACCGGGACACCTTCCGAGCAGTACTTC.

The V call is TRBV5-4, the J call TRBJ2-1; 8 bases are shared with TRBD2. V was pared by 4 bases and J by 6 bases, with 9 bases of the junction left unmatched. The length of the CDR3 is 15 residues. Germline V gene data show CDR1 as SGHNT and CDR2 as YYREEE (reference sequence). CDR3 nucleotide sequence: TGTGCCAGCAGCCACCTGGCGGGGGGAATCAATGAGCAGTTCTTC. Translation: CASSHLAGGINEQFF.

The rearrangement uses TRBV15 and TRBJ2-1; 9 positions agree with TRBD1. Germline V gene sequence: CDR1 LNHNV, CDR2 YYDKDF (reference sequence). The CDR3 is made up of 16 amino acids. Trimming cost V 7 bases and J 2 bases; bases outside gene matches: 9. The chain's CDR3 is CATTIRQGVAYNEQFF. In DNA form, the CDR3 reads TGTGCCACCACCATACGACAGGGGGTGGCCTACAATGAGCAGTTCTTC.

This chain connects TRBV5-6 to TRBJ2-1, with 8 bases fitting TRBD1. With V trimmed by 3 bases and J by 6 bases, 8 bases remained unmatched. The germline V gene encodes CDR1 SGHDT and CDR2 YYEEEE. The CDR3 runs to 15 residues. The chain's CDR3 is CASSYLDRGFNEQFF. The CDR3 DNA follows: TGTGCCAGCAGCTACCTAGACAGGGGCTTCAATGAGCAGTTCTTC.

The rearrangement links TRBV6-6 to TRBJ1-4; D remains unclear. This CDR3 comprises 14 residues. Trimming pared 6 bases from V and 5 bases from J, leaving 13 bases between. The V gene's germline CDR1 is MNHNY and CDR2 SVGAGI (reference sequence). The CDR3 sequence is CASSRDYSNEKLFF. CDR3 coding DNA: TGTGCCAGCAGCCGTGATTATAGCAATGAAAAACTGTTTTTT.

The gene calls are TRBV6-5 and TRBJ2-7; tentatively, D is TRBD1 (5 bases). V lost 6 bases and J 3 bases, leaving 15 bases between the germline ends. This CDR3 has 14 amino acids. Per germline, CDR1 MNHEY and CDR2 SVGAGI. In DNA, the CDR3 is TGTGCCAGCAGCTCGCGAGGACAAAACTACGAGCAGTACTTC. Its protein product is CASSSRGQNYEQYF.

This clone was observed a single time. The J gene is TRBJ1-5, the V gene TRBV7-4; 7 positions match TRBD1. The J segment lost 5 bases and the V segment lost 2 bases, leaving 15 bases of the junction unmatched. This CDR3 spans 18 amino acids. Germline CDR1 is SGHVT and CDR2 is SQSDAQ. For the CDR3, the DNA is TGTGCCAGCAGCTTACAAGGTTGGGGACAGAAAAATTATCAGCCCCAGCATTTT. It is translated as CASSLQGWGQKNYQPQHF. Looking up the rest from reference TRBV7-4 and TRBJ1-5 gives the full variable domain: GAGVSQSPRYKVAKRGRDVALRCDSISGHVTLYWYRQTLGQGSEVLTYSQSDAQRDKSGRPSGRFSAERPERSVSTLKIQRTEQGDSAVYLCASSLQGWGQKNYQPQHFGDGTRLSIL.

This clone was detected only once. V usage is TRBV28 and J usage is TRBJ2-2; D is perhaps TRBD2 (6 bases). CDR1 is MDHEN and CDR2 is SYDVKM in the germline V gene. V gave up 8 bases and J gave up 3 bases, with 19 bases separating them. The CDR3 totals 16 residues. The chain's CDR3 is CASFREGLQYTGELFF. DNA of the CDR3: TGTGCCAGCTTTCGAGAGGGACTCCAATACACCGGGGAGCTGTTTTTT.